Described below is a single T cell receptor (beta chain) sequence and its context. As for time point: peripheral blood 6 weeks after treatment start. Clones were read by immunoSEQ multiplex PCR, and TCRdb kept only the in-frame ones, dropping some. The sample holds 35,000 to 45,000 clones; roughly 81% are singletons and the top ten take approximately 2.4%. Trimming cost V 3 bases and J 1 base, with 10 bases left between them. The CDR3 has 14 amino acids. Germline values: CDR1 SGHDT, CDR2 YYEEEE. The data derive from a study of PD-L1 blockade in urothelial cancer. Study details: Typically, measured as a median, blood samples had 110,000 to 150,000 T cells.

Here the sequenced sample was PBMCs, taken around atezolizumab (anti-PD-L1) treatment. This chain links TRBV5-6 with TRBJ2-5, with D hard to call. The clonotype originates from a man aged 65-85 years with urothelial cancer. CDR3 residues: CASSSTGFQETQYF. As DNA, the CDR3 is TGTGCCAGCAGCTCGACCGGGTTCCAAGAGACCCAGTACTTC.